This T cell receptor beta chain was obtained from a study of Graves' ophthalmopathy and Graves' hyperthyroidism. Study-wide background: Peripheral blood was collected at initial diagnosis, before any treatment.

The authors amplified TCR beta CDR3 regions, and they did so from RNA transcripts for repertoire sequencing. Following a first-round RT-PCR that used HTBI primers, a second-round multiplex PCR was carried out. TCRdb re-analysed the multiplex PCR reads in MiXCR, keeping a single row per CDR3 protein. The sample yields 400,000 to 500,000 distinct CDR3 sequences, roughly 20% seen once. This clonotype was recorded at least ten times. The antigen remains undetermined. Whole-study findings and limits: Thyroid clonotypes that were expanded above 0.001 frequency mostly also appeared in blood. It was with around 71% sensitivity and almost 75% specificity that the model predicted ophthalmopathy progression.

The authors isolated PBMCs from over 7.5 ml of fresh peripheral blood. V lost 4 bases, J lost 4 bases, and 7 bases stayed unmatched. The CDR3 totals 14 residues. Germline-derived CDR1 and CDR2 are LGHDT and YNNKEL (reference sequence). Sequenced: peripheral blood. This receptor was identified in a woman between 18 and 29 years old with stable Graves' hyperthyroidism. The gene calls are TRBV3-1 and TRBJ2-7; 7 nucleotides match TRBD2. The CDR3 loop is CASSPTSKIYEQYF. In DNA, the CDR3 is TGTGCCAGCAGCCCGACTAGCAAGATTTACGAGCAGTACTTC.